The source of this TCR beta chain is a study of neoadjuvant anti-PD-1 for oral cavity cancer. Across the whole study: Before surgery, most patients got three to four biweekly 3 mg/kg nivolumab doses. Patients without progression got a fourth dose around day 43.

Some clones are missing from TCRdb's copy, which holds only in-frame ones; the method was immunoSEQ multiplex PCR. The data hold around 65,000 clones, with roughly nine tenths observed a single time. Time point noted: after neoadjuvant nivolumab, at surgical resection. Cohort: HPV-negative, locally advanced oral cavity squamous cell carcinoma patients. The V gene end was trimmed by 0 bases and the J gene end by 7 bases; junction bases not matched to a gene: 5. The CDR3 consists of 15 residues. The V gene's germline CDR1 is PRHDT and CDR2 FYEKMQ (reference sequence). The source of this sequence is a person aged 40 to 85 with oral cavity squamous cell carcinoma. The rearrangement links TRBV13 to TRBJ2-1, with 8 positions matching TRBD2. The sequencing used PBMCs, collected after nivolumab (anti-PD-1) treatment. In DNA form, the CDR3 reads TGTGCCAGCAGCTTAGGTACGGGGGGGCATAATGAGCAGTTCTTC. It codes for CASSLGTGGHNEQFF.